Sequencing of this TCR delta chain was carried out in a study of delta chains in infants with herpesvirus infections (dated by TCRdb to 2021 to 2023). Regarding the study in general: From birth, the study prospectively followed a Ugandan infant birth cohort to characterize gammadelta T cell responses to primary cytomegalovirus (CMV) infection. The study looked for a public fetal Vdelta1/Vgamma8 gammadelta TCR clonotype in infants infected with CMV after birth. Using PBMC, gammadelta TCRs were sequenced for over 15 CMV-infected infants, one of whom was congenitally infected, and for 8 CMV-uninfected infants who had enough sample available. Blood samples from the infants were grouped into approximate ages of 1.5, 4, 8 and 12 months. Belgian fetal and cord blood gammadelta TCR data that had been published previously were included solely for comparison and were not produced in this cohort. Results the study describes overall, beyond this receptor: The frequency of the public clonotype among Vdelta1 cells appeared to be inversely correlated with age at infection and fell quickly, apparently not lasting beyond around two months. The authors acknowledged a small sample size and a lack of race- or environment-matched controls, because almost all Ugandans acquire CMV before adulthood. The public clonotype might still be present below the detection limit in CMV-uninfected infants. The public clonotype was found only at the first time point after infection and was absent in uninfected infants and in those infected after 120 days. Of over 15 CMV-infected infants, several carried the public Vdelta1 clonotype: three infants infected postnatally before 120 days of age and the congenitally infected infant.

Infants were enrolled after their mothers, pregnant women receiving prenatal care in Kampala, Uganda, were recruited, and documentation of maternal HIV status was required. Families received weekly visits, and collection of infant clinical information, oral swabs and peripheral blood began at 6 weeks of age and continued every 4 months after that. Blood was drawn into heparin tubes, and PBMC were isolated via Ficoll-Paque density gradient centrifugation and then cryopreserved. A remark on this clone: Which antigen it targets is not known. Given a much more abundant clone one base away, this may be a read error.

Reading from cysteine to phenylalanine, the CDR3 counts 20 amino acids. The retained sequence is limited to the CDR3, 60 bases, with the frame set at the first base. Per the germline V gene (reference sequence), TSDPSYG is the CDR1 and QGSYDQQN is the CDR2. The method was RT-PCR. PBMC RNA was reverse transcribed with SuperScript II using gamma-chain- and delta-chain-specific primers to generate TCR cDNA. After purification with AMPure XP beads, the cDNA was amplified and indexed with Illumina adapters using the Nextera XT Index Kit. gammadelta TCR libraries were sequenced on an Illumina MiSeq with a V2 300-cycle kit. In the original analysis: Using MiXCR v2.1.12, CDR3 sequences were assembled, and reads were mapped onto D, J and V genes obtained from GenBank. VDJtools v1.2.1 was used to perform repertoire analyses of the CDR3 clonotypes. Identical DNA sequences were merged into single rows after TCRdb reprocessed the public reads with CATT. The V and J calls shown here were made by TCRdb, not taken from the authors' results. The sample contains around 1,500 delta-chain clones, around 26% of them found a single time. Of the sample, 8.5% to 10% falls within the top ten clones.

This specimen was peripheral blood, taken at time point 1 of longitudinal follow-up. The receptor's source is a human donor who was a Ugandan infant, either HIV-exposed or HIV-unexposed (not recorded which). The sequence is built from TRAV14/DV4 and TRDJ1; possibly the D gene is TRDD3, per 6 matching bases. The encoded CDR3 is CALSARGPVGVRVYTDKLIF. The DNA reads TGTGCTCTGAGCGCCAGAGGTCCCGTGGGGGTCCGCGTGTACACCGATAAACTCATCTTT.